The 27 T cell receptor beta chains given below trace back to one sample, sequenced in a study of blood T cell repertoires in COVID-19. Produced via immunoSEQ multiplex PCR; TCRdb's table is partial and in-frame only. The sample has some 260,000 clones, around 80% seen once; the top ten hold around 3.9%. Source material: PBMCs or T cells enriched from blood (not recorded which). These receptors were taken from a man in his thirties or forties with acute COVID-19.

This clone was observed a few times. This chain connects TRBV11-3 to TRBJ1-4; D might be TRBD1 (5 bases). This CDR3 contains 15 residues. Trimming pared 5 bases from V and 6 bases from J, leaving 16 bases between. The germline V gene has CDR1 SGHNT and CDR2 YENEEA. The DNA of the CDR3 is TGTGCCAGCAGCCTCGGTTCGGGGGTGGATGAAAAACTGTTTTTT. Protein sequence: CASSLGSGVDEKLFF.

J is TRBJ1-2 and V is TRBV13; D is undetermined. The germline CDR1 and CDR2 sequences are PRHDT and FYEKMQ (reference sequence). There are 15 residues in the CDR3. With 5 bases removed from V and 5 bases from J, the gap between germline ends came to 18 bases. The CDR3 coding sequence is TGTGCCAGCAGCGTAAGCGGGTCCCCCCTTTATGGCTACACCTTC. Its protein is CASSVSGSPLYGYTF.

This clone showed up just a few times. V is TRBV19 and J is TRBJ1-5, with unresolved D. Trimming took 8 bases from V and 7 from J, leaving 18 bases between them. This CDR3 contains 14 residues. CDR1 and CDR2 (germline): LNHDA, SQIVND (reference sequence). This CDR3 is CASCKDSQNQPQHF. DNA of the CDR3: TGTGCCAGTTGTAAGGACTCACAGAACCAGCCCCAGCATTTT.

The rearrangement links TRBV19 to TRBJ1-6; no reliable D call. The CDR3 has 14 amino acids. V lost 6 bases and J 4 bases, leaving 10 bases between the germline ends. Germline V gene data show CDR1 as LNHDA and CDR2 as SQIVND (reference sequence). The CDR3 region has the DNA TGTGCCAGTAGCCCGGTGGTGTATAATTCACCCCTCCACTTT. As protein: CASSPVVYNSPLHF.

This chain's CDR3 is CASTMTGGPNEQYV. The CDR3 DNA sequence: TGTGCCAGCACCATGACAGGGGGTCCCAACGAGCAGTACGTC. V gene TRBV6-5 combines with J gene TRBJ2-7, with 9 positions matching TRBD1. Trimming at V came to 7 bases and at J to 5 bases, leaving 9 bases not matched to a gene. CDR3 length: 14 residues. Germline CDR1 and CDR2: MNHEY and SVGAGI.

The rearrangement links TRBV15 to TRBJ1-3, with a tentative D call TRBD1 (5 bases). Trimming cost V 0 bases and J 7 bases, with 7 bases left between them. CDR1 is LNHNV, CDR2 YYDKDF, per germline (reference sequence). CDR3 length equals 13 residues. The CDR3 nucleotides read TGTGCCACCAGCAGAGACAGGGCTAACACCATATATTTT. This gives the protein CATSRDRANTIYF.

The chain has TRBV27 and TRBJ2-7; 10 bases fit TRBD1. V lost 5 bases, J lost 3 bases, and 10 bases stayed unmatched. Germline loops: CDR1 MNHEY, CDR2 SMNVEV (reference sequence). The CDR3 runs to 16 residues. CDR3 protein: CASSLTRDRGVYEQYV. The CDR3, as DNA: TGTGCCAGCAGTCTTACTCGGGACAGGGGAGTCTACGAGCAGTACGTC.

The chain uses TRBV10-1 and TRBJ2-7, with D possibly TRBD2 on 6 matching bases. The CDR3 length is 8 residues. Per germline, CDR1 WNHNN and CDR2 SYGVQD (reference sequence). The CDR3 DNA is TGCGCCATCCCCCGGGGGTGGGTC. It codes for CAIPRGWV.

The chain links TRBV29-1 to TRBJ2-2; possible D gene TRBD1, 6 bases. The CDR3 totals 13 residues. The germline V gene encodes CDR1 SQVTM and CDR2 ANQGSEA. V dropped 6 bases and J dropped 4 bases, with 12 bases sitting between them. The CDR3 loop is CSVGRGSTGELFF. The CDR3 coding sequence is TGCAGCGTGGGCAGGGGTAGCACCGGGGAGCTGTTTTTT.

J is TRBJ2-1 and V is TRBV15; 13 bases align to TRBD2. CDR3 length: 15 amino acids. CDR1 and CDR2 (germline): LNHNV, YYDKDF (reference sequence). The V and J ends lost 5 bases and 8 bases, in that order; junction bases with no gene match: 6. Here the CDR3 reads CATSGTSGAHHEQFF. The DNA of the CDR3 is TGTGCCACCAGCGGGACTAGCGGGGCTCACCATGAGCAGTTCTTC.

In this sample, this clone is medium-sized. This sequence joins TRBV6-4 and TRBJ2-2; unclear D gene. V lost 0 bases and J lost 3, with 5 bases in between. This CDR3 contains 14 residues. Germline lookup yields CDR1 MRHNA and CDR2 SNTAGT. This CDR3 is CASSDSEDTGELFF. The CDR3 DNA is TGTGCCAGCAGTGACTCTGAGGACACCGGGGAGCTGTTTTTT.

The chain couples TRBV5-8 to TRBJ2-2, with a possible D match to TRBD2 (6 bases). In germline, CDR1 is SGHTS, CDR2 YDEGEE. Trimming shortened V by 4 bases and J by 10 bases, and 23 bases separated the two germline ends. The CDR3 has 16 amino acids. The CDR3 region has the DNA TGTGCCAGCAGCCCGGAGGGGTTTTCTCTGGACACGGAGCTGTTTTTT. Translating it yields CASSPEGFSLDTELFF.

The chain has TRBV4-1 and TRBJ2-1, with TRBD1 identical over 7 bases. From germline, CDR1 is MGHRA and CDR2 YSYEKL. The CDR3 is made up of 14 amino acids. J gave up 8 bases and V 3 bases, and 7 bases lay outside the gene matches. In DNA, the CDR3 is TGCGCCAGCAGCCAGCCCAACAGGGGACATGAGCAGTTCTTC. The encoded protein is CASSQPNRGHEQFF.

CDR3 sequence: CASPQLTTNEKLFF. Here the CDR3 DNA reads TGTGCCAGCCCCCAACTGACAACTAATGAAAAACTGTTTTTT. The chain couples TRBV28 to TRBJ1-4; D ambiguous. Germline V gives CDR1 MDHEN, CDR2 SYDVKM. V dropped 8 bases and J dropped 0 bases, with 10 bases sitting between them. The CDR3 sequence is 14 residues long.

The rearrangement joins TRBV18 to TRBJ1-6; maybe TRBD1 (6 bases). The length of the CDR3 is 18 residues. Looked up from germline, CDR1 is KGHSH and CDR2 is LQKENI. V was shortened by 5 bases and J by 6 bases, with 23 bases between the two germline ends. The CDR3 coding sequence is TGTGCCAGCTCAGCCCTCCAAAACAGGGTCGACGTTAATTCACCCCTCCACTTT. This translates into CASSALQNRVDVNSPLHF.

This chain joins TRBV5-4 and TRBJ2-3, with D possibly being TRBD1 (6 bases). The germline CDR1 and CDR2 sequences are SGHNT and YYREEE (reference sequence). The CDR3 is 15 residues long. Trimming cost V 0 bases and J 5 bases, with 13 bases left between them. The CDR3: CASSLDQGRGDTQYF. The CDR3 bases are TGTGCCAGCAGCTTGGACCAGGGCAGGGGAGATACGCAGTATTTT. The whole variable domain, filled in from reference TRBV5-4 and TRBJ2-3, reads ETGVTQSPTHLIKTRGQQVTLRCSSQSGHNTVSWYQQALGQGPQFIFQYYREEENGRGNFPPRFSGLQFPNYSSELNVNALELDDSALYLCASSLDQGRGDTQYFGPGTRLTVL.

This clone showed up many times. J is TRBJ2-7 and V is TRBV6-2 or TRBV6-3; 8 bases fit TRBD1. J gave up 7 bases and V 4 bases, and 9 bases lay outside the gene matches. Per germline, CDR1 MNHEY and CDR2 SVGEGT. The CDR3 contains 14 residues. In DNA form, the CDR3 reads TGTGCCAGCAGTTCAAATCAGGGGGCGAGAGAGCAGTACGTC. This gives the protein CASSSNQGAREQYV.

As for this clone: One end of the junction does not line up with germline, which may come from a read error. The chain joins TRBV5-1 to TRBJ2-1; a possible D gene is TRBD1 (5 bases). Germline V lookup: CDR1 SGHRS, CDR2 YFSETQ. This CDR3 is 14 amino acids long. CDR3 sequence (DNA): TGTGCCAGCAGCTTGGTCCAGGGTCTCAATGAGCAGTTCTTC. Its translation is CASSLVQGLNEQFF.

V usage is TRBV20-1 and J usage is TRBJ2-1; D remains ambiguous. CDR3 length equals 11 residues. Germline V gene sequence: CDR1 DFQATT, CDR2 SNEGSKA (reference sequence). V was clipped by 0 bases and J by 13 bases, with 10 bases between them. The CDR3 DNA reads as TGCAGTGCTAGAGATAGAACGTCACAGTTCTTC. It codes for CSARDRTSQFF.

The chain joins TRBV3-1 (or the pseudogene TRBV3-2) to TRBJ2-5; perhaps TRBD2 as D (7 bases). This CDR3 has 15 residues. The V gene's germline CDR1 is LGHDT and CDR2 YNNKEL (reference sequence). V dropped 4 bases and J dropped 3 bases, with 15 bases sitting between them. In nucleotides, the CDR3 is TGTGCCAGCAGCCCCAGGGGAGGGAACGAAGAGACCCAGTACTTC. Translation: CASSPRGGNEETQYF.

This clone was seen only once. The V gene is TRBV6-5, the J gene TRBJ2-5; perhaps TRBD2 as D (6 bases). The V end was cut by 2 bases, the J end by 2 bases, with 12 bases between. This CDR3 contains 15 residues. The germline V gene has CDR1 MNHEY and CDR2 SVGAGI. This chain's CDR3 is CASSYTLGRQETQYF. The CDR3 nucleotides read TGTGCCAGCAGTTACACTCTCGGGAGACAAGAGACCCAGTACTTC.

In the case of this clone: Its ends do not fully match the called genes, so a read error is possible. This sequence joins TRBV7-7 and TRBJ2-5, with 8 bases matching TRBD1. This CDR3 contains 15 residues. Germline V gene sequence: CDR1 SSHAT, CDR2 FNYEAQ (reference sequence). The CDR3, as DNA: TGTGCTAGCAGCCAAGGGACAGGCGCCCAAGAGACCCAGTACTTC. Its translation: CASSQGTGAQETQYF.

This rearrangement joins TRBV9 to TRBJ2-2; 8 bases map to TRBD2. CDR3 size: 17 residues. V lost 4 bases, J lost 7 bases, and 15 bases stayed unmatched. In germline, CDR1 is SGDLS, CDR2 YYNGEE. The CDR3 is CASSITPSGSGGGELFF. The CDR3 nucleotides read TGTGCCAGCAGCATCACTCCCAGCGGGAGTGGGGGCGGGGAGCTGTTTTTT.

As DNA, the CDR3 is TGTGCCAGCAGTCCAGGGGGATACTACAATGAGCAGTTCTTC. This translates into CASSPGGYYNEQFF. The chain carries TRBV6-5 and TRBJ2-1, with 7 bases fitting TRBD1. The trim removed 5 bases at V and 3 bases at J, leaving 4 bases unmatched. There are 14 residues in the CDR3. Germline assignment: CDR1 MNHEY and CDR2 SVGAGI.

In the case of this clone: Germline is not matched at one junction end, which may reflect a read error. The same CDR3 is also encoded by other DNA sequences in this sample. The V call is TRBV5-1, the J call TRBJ2-1; D is undetermined. This CDR3 has 12 residues. The V gene's germline CDR1 is SGHRS and CDR2 YFSETQ. CDR3 residues: CASSLSRNEQFF. The CDR3 DNA follows: TGTGCCAGCAGCTTGAGTCGGAATGAGCAGTTCTTC. The whole variable domain, filled in from reference TRBV5-1 and TRBJ2-1, reads KAGVTQTPRYLIKTRGQQVTLSCSPISGHRSVSWYQQTPGQGLQFLFEYFSETQRNKGNFPGRFSGRQFSNSRSEMNVSTLELGDSALYLCASSLSRNEQFFGPGTRLTVL.

A few counts support this clone. The chain recombines TRBV28 with TRBJ1-2, with D unresolved. Germline lookup yields CDR1 MDHEN and CDR2 SYDVKM. The CDR3 length is 12 residues. V gave up 7 bases and J gave up 2 bases, with 8 bases separating them. DNA for the CDR3: TGTGCCAGCACAGTGAAAAACTATGGCTACACCTTC. Protein sequence: CASTVKNYGYTF.

The rearrangement uses TRBV18 and TRBJ2-3, with a possible D match to TRBD1 (5 bases). The germline gives CDR1 KGHSH, CDR2 LQKENI. The CDR3 runs 14 residues. Trimming stripped 3 bases from V and 3 bases from J, with 10 bases between. The CDR3 is CASSPQGATDTQYF. CDR3 sequence (DNA): TGTGCCAGCTCACCGCAGGGTGCGACAGATACGCAGTATTTT. The whole variable domain, filled in from reference TRBV18 and TRBJ2-3, reads NAGVMQNPRHLVRRRGQEARLRCSPMKGHSHVYWYRQLPEEGLKFMVYLQKENIIDESGMPKERFSAEFPKEGPSILRIQQVVRGDSAAYFCASSPQGATDTQYFGPGTRLTVL.